This T cell receptor beta chain was sequenced in a study of blood T cell repertoires in COVID-19 (dated by TCRdb to 2019 to 2021). About the study as a whole: Collaborator samples came from the United States, Italy and Spain and covered acute and convalescent phases of COVID-19. Subjects who had been exposed to COVID-19, were actively infected with it, or had recovered from it provided the deeply sampled blood TCRbeta repertoires that made up the dataset. Samples came from the ongoing ImmuneRACE study (first 160 participants) plus 1,254 subjects from 6 global collaborators. The repertoires were released in a freely available public database intended as a resource for research on the immune response to SARS-CoV-2. Sample metadata almost always included a de-identified subject ID, COVID-19 status, age in years and sex. The material from the prospective study consisted of cDNA or gDNA derived from T cells, B-cell-depleted T cells, or PBMCs. HLA class I and class II types, where available, came from metadata supplied by the sample provider rather than from assay-based typing. What the study reported, not specific to this receptor: The quantity of clinical and demographic metadata differed by source and by participant and was supplied without curation.

TCRbeta CDR3 regions were amplified from genomic DNA using the immunoSEQ Assay, a bias-controlled multiplex PCR. On the authors' methods: The number of nucleated cells in each sample was estimated by amplification of reference gene primers within the assay. Sequence reads were collapsed and filtered to measure the absolute abundance of every unique TCRbeta CDR3 rearrangement. For each sample, productive Simpson clonality was calculated by taking the square root of Simpson's diversity index across productive rearrangements. Imported from immuneACCESS, the table was reduced by TCRdb to in-frame sequences with V and J called. These copies leave out some clones; in studies compared against another copy, an unresolved V gene accounts for under half, and the cause of the remainder is not known. V, J and clone size are those of that table, while D and trimming were read from the DNA. Present in this sample are about 120,000 clones, roughly 79% of which were seen just once. The top ten hold 2% to 2.5% of the sample.

Collaborating institutions collected whole blood in K2EDTA tubes following their own protocols. For TCRbeta analysis, collaborators shipped samples as frozen whole blood, isolated PBMCs, or DNA extracted from either of those sample types. CDR3 length: 12 amino acids, cysteine to phenylalanine. The CDR3 DNA has 36 bases and is translated from base 1. V loses 8 bases at its end and J loses 5 bases; junction bases beyond the gene matches: 5. CDR1 and CDR2, looked up from the germline V gene, are MNHEY and SVGAGI. As to this clone: Its antigen target is currently unknown. No per-base quality is available; no much larger clone lies one base away.

The clonotype was recovered from an older man with acute or convalescent COVID-19. The sequenced sample consisted of peripheral blood. The chain is assembled from TRBV6-5 and TRBJ2-7; TRBD1 fits 8 bases in the junction. The CDR3 region reads CASGDRWDEQYF. The nucleotide sequence is given as TGTGCCAGCGGGGACAGGTGGGACGAGCAGTACTTC.